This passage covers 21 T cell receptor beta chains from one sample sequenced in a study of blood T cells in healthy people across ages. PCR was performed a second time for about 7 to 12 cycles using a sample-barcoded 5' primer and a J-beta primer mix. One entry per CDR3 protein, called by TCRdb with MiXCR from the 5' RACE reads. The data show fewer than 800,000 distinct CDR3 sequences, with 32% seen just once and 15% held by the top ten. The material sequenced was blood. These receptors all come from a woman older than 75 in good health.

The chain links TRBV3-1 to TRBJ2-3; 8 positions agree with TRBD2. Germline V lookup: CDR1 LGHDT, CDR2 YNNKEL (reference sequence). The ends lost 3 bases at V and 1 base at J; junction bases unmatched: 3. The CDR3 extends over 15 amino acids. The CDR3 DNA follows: TGTGCCAGCAGCCATACGACTAGCGGCACAGATACGCAGTATTTT. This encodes CASSHTTSGTDTQYF.

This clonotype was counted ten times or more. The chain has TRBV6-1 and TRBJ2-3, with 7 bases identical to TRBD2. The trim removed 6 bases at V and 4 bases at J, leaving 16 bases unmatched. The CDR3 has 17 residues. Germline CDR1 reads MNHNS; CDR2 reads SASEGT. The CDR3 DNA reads TGTGCCAGCAGCTCTTACAGCGGGCGGGGGAGGGCAGATACGCAGTATTTT. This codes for CASSSYSGRGRADTQYF.

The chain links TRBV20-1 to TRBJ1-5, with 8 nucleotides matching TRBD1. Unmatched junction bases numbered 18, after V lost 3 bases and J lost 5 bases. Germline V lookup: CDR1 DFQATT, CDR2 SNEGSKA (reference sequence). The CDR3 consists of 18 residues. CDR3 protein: CSASRLGGAGGRDQPQHF. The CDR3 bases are TGCAGTGCTAGTCGGCTGGGGGGTGCAGGGGGCCGCGATCAGCCCCAGCATTTT.

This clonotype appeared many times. CDR3 bases: TGCGCCAGCAGCTTGGGCCCCTTTGGGAGGGAAAGCACAGATACGCAGTATTTT. Translating gives CASSLGPFGRESTDTQYF. The chain uses TRBV5-1 and TRBJ2-3, with TRBD2 matching over 7 bases. Trimming at V came to 0 bases and at J to 0 bases, leaving 10 bases not matched to a gene. Germline assignment: CDR1 SGHRS and CDR2 YFSETQ. The CDR3 is 18 amino acids.

The CDR3 bases are TGCAGTGCTAGCCCTTTTGGGTTACAAGAGACCCGGTACTTC. The encoded protein is CSASPFGLQETRYF. The chain couples TRBV20-1 to TRBJ2-7, with no clear D. The ends were cut back, 3 bases at V and 12 bases at J, with 24 bases in the middle. This CDR3 spans 14 amino acids. In germline, CDR1 is DFQATT, CDR2 SNEGSKA (reference sequence).

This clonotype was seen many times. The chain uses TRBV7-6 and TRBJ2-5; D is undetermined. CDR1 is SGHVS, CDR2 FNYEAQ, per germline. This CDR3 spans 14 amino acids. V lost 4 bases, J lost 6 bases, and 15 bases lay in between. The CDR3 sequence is CASSSVGLGQTQYF. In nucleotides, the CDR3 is TGTGCCAGCAGCTCCGTGGGCCTTGGGCAGACCCAGTACTTC.

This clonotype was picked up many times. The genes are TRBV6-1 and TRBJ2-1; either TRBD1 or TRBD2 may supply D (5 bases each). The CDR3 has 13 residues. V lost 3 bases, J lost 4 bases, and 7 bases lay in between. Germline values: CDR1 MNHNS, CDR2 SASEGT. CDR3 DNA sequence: TGTGCCAGCAGTGATTGGGGGTACAATGAGCAGTTCTTC. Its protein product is CASSDWGYNEQFF.

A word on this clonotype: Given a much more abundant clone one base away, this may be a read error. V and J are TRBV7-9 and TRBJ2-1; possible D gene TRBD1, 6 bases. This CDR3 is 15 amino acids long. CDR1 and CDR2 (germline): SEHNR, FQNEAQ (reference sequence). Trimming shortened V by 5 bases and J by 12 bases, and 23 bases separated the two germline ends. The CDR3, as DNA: TGTGCCAGCAGCCCGGACGTGAGGACAGACCCTGCGCAGTTCTTC. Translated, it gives CASSPDVRTDPAQFF.

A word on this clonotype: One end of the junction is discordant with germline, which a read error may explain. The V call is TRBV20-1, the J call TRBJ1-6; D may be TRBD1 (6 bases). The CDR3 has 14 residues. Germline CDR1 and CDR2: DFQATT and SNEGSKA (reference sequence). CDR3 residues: CSAPGQRRNSPPHF. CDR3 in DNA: TGCAGTGCTCCAGGACAGAGGCGTAATTCACCCCCCCACTTT.

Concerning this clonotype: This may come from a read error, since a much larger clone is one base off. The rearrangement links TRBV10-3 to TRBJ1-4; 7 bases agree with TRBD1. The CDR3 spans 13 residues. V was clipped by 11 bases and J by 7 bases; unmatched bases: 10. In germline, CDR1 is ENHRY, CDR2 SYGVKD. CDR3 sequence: CAASGTVVEKLFF. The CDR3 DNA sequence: TGTGCCGCCTCCGGGACAGTGGTTGAAAAACTGTTTTTT.

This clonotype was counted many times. DNA of the CDR3: TGTGCCAGCAGCTCATCAAACAGGGGCATGGATGGGGCCAACGTCCTGACTTTC. It encodes CASSSSNRGMDGANVLTF. The chain recombines TRBV6-1 with TRBJ2-6; TRBD1 matches 7 bases. With 6 bases clipped from V and 3 bases from J, the junction kept 14 bases outside the gene matches. CDR3 size: 18 residues. The germline CDR1 and CDR2 sequences are MNHNS and SASEGT.

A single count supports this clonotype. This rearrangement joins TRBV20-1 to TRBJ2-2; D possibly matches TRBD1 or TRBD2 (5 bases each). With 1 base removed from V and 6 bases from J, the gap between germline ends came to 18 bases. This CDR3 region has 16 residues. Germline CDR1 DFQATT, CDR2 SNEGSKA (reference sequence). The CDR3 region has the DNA TGCAGTGCTAGAGTTGAGGGACGGCTAGACTCCGGGGAGCTGTTTTTT. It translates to CSARVEGRLDSGELFF.

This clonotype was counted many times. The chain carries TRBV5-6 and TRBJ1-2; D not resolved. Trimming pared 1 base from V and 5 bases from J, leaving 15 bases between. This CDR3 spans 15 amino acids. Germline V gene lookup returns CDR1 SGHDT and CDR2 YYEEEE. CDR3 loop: CASSLTPDVSYGYTF. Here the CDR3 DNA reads TGTGCCAGCAGCTTGACCCCGGACGTCTCATATGGCTACACCTTC.

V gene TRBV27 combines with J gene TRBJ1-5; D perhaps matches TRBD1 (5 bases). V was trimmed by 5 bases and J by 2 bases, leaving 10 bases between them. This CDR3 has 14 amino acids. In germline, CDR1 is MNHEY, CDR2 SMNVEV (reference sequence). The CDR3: CASSRGVRNQPQHF. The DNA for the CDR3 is TGTGCCAGCAGTCGGGGGGTACGCAATCAGCCCCAGCATTTT.

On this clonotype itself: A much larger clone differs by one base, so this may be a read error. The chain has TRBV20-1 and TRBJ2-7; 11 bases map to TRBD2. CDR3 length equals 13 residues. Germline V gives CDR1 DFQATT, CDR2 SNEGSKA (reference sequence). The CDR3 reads CSYSGGGYNEQYF. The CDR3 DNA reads TGCAGCTATAGCGGGGGGGGGTACAATGAGCAGTACTTC.

The CDR3 spells CSANGQGGTDTQYF. The CDR3, as DNA: TGCAGTGCTAACGGACAGGGAGGCACAGATACGCAGTATTTT. V is TRBV20-1 and J is TRBJ2-3; 8 bases agree with TRBD1. Trimming removed 4 bases from V and 1 base from J; junction bases left unmatched: 4. The CDR3 is 14 residues long. Germline CDR1 and CDR2: DFQATT and SNEGSKA (reference sequence).

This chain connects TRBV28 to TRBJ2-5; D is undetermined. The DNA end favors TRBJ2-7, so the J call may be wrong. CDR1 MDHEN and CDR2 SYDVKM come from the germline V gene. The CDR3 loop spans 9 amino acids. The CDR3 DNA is TGTGCCAGCGGAGTCGAGCAGTACTTC. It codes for CASGVEQYF.

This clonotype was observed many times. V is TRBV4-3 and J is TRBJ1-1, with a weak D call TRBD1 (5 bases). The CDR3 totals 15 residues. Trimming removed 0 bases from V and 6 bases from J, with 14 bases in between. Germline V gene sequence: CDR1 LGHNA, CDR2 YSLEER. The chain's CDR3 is CASSQESVREAEAFF. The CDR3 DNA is TGCGCCAGCAGCCAAGAGTCGGTCAGGGAGGCTGAAGCTTTCTTT.

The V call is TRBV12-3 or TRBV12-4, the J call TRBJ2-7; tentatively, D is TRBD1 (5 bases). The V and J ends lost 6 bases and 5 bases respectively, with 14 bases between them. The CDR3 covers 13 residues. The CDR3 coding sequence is TGTGCCAGCAGCCGCGACCAGGGCCACGAGCAGTACTTC. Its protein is CASSRDQGHEQYF.

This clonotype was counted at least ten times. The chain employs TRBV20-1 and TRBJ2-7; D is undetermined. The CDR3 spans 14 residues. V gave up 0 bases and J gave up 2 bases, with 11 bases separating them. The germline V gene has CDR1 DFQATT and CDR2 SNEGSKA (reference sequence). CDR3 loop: CSARDGASPYEQYF. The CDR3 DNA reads TGCAGTGCTAGAGATGGCGCTAGTCCCTACGAGCAGTACTTC.

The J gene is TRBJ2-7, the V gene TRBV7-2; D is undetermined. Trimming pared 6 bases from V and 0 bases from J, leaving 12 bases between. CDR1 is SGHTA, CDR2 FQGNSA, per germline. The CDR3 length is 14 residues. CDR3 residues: CASSWTTSSYEQYF. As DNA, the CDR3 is TGTGCCAGCAGTTGGACCACAAGCTCCTACGAGCAGTACTTC.